This TCR beta chain was documented in a study of T-cell reconstitution after alpha-beta-depleted transplantation in children. About this clonotype: Its antigen remains unknown.

Study-level results: Alpha-beta T cells about two months after transplant reportedly derived from several hundred expanded graft clones. Once a year had passed after transplant, T-cell counts and diversity came mostly from newly produced T cells.

Unique molecular identifiers were used in preparing the TCRbeta library. TCRdb used MiXCR to reprocess the PCR reads, holding one entry per CDR3 protein. The sample carries some 300,000 distinct CDR3 sequences, over 7% recorded once. Trimming stripped 7 bases from V and 2 bases from J, with 21 bases between. Germline V lookup: CDR1 SGHRS, CDR2 YFSETQ. The CDR3 is 17 residues long. This TCR was recovered from a female patient aged 2 to 10 who had a stem cell transplant for Fanconi anemia, so the T cells may come from the graft donor. The sequencing here drew on peripheral blood, taken 360 days after TCRalphabeta/CD19-depleted stem cell transplant. The chain combines TRBV5-1 with TRBJ1-4; the D gene is possibly TRBD1 (6 bases). The CDR3 coding sequence is TGCGCCAGCCGAACAGGGTTGGTCGGTACGACTAATGAAAAACTGTTTTTT. Its protein is CASRTGLVGTTNEKLFF.